A single sample gave rise to the 20 T cell receptor beta chains below, sequenced in a study of blood T cell repertoires in COVID-19. TCRdb's table, derived via immunoSEQ multiplex PCR, lists solely in-frame clones and lacks some. This sample has about 250,000 clones; 88% occur once, and the top ten carry 0.7% to 0.85%. Sequences were obtained from peripheral blood. The receptor source for this set is a woman in her thirties with acute or convalescent COVID-19.

Details on this clone: Other nucleotide sequences from this sample produce the same CDR3. The chain combines TRBV5-1 with TRBJ2-3; TRBD2 matches at 7 bases. The CDR3 covers 14 residues. CDR1 is SGHRS, CDR2 YFSETQ, per germline. The V segment lost 4 bases and the J segment 1 base; nucleotides outside the gene matches: 3. The CDR3 region has the DNA TGCGCCAGCAGCCTTGCGGGGGGCACAGATACGCAGTATTTT. Its translation: CASSLAGGTDTQYF.

The J gene is TRBJ2-1, the V gene TRBV5-1, with TRBD1 identical over 8 bases. The ends lost 2 bases at V and 0 bases at J; junction bases unmatched: 4. The CDR3 runs 16 residues. Germline assignment: CDR1 SGHRS and CDR2 YFSETQ. The CDR3 loop reads CASSFSTGGSYNEQFF. The CDR3 nucleotides are TGCGCCAGCAGCTTTTCTACAGGGGGCTCCTACAATGAGCAGTTCTTC.

The V gene is TRBV7-6, the J gene TRBJ2-3, with D possibly TRBD2 on 6 matching bases. V lost 5 bases and J lost 0, with 15 bases in between. The V gene's germline CDR1 is SGHVS and CDR2 FNYEAQ. The CDR3 has 16 amino acids. CDR3 in DNA: TGTGCCAGCAGCGGGCGGGACCCGCCAAGCACAGATACGCAGTATTTT. Its translation is CASSGRDPPSTDTQYF.

This clone was seen a few times. The chain links TRBV5-1 to TRBJ2-7, with D tentatively TRBD2 (5 bases). Germline CDR1 reads SGHRS; CDR2 reads YFSETQ. CDR3 size: 12 residues. Between the trimmed V and J ends, which lost 3 bases and 3 bases, there was a span of 7 bases. CDR3 loop: CASSSGSYEQYF. The DNA of the CDR3 is TGCGCCAGCAGCTCGGGAAGCTACGAGCAGTACTTC.

This clone showed up just a few times. The rearrangement joins TRBV15 to TRBJ1-5; D possibly corresponds to TRBD1 (5 bases). CDR3 length equals 16 residues. Trimming left V 1 base short and J 0 bases short, with 10 bases between. Germline CDR1 and CDR2: LNHNV and YYDKDF (reference sequence). CDR3 coding DNA: TGTGCCACCAGCAGAGCGGTAGGGGTTAGCAATCAGCCCCAGCATTTT. It is translated as CATSRAVGVSNQPQHF. Based on the CDR3 plus reference TRBV15 and TRBJ1-5, the full variable domain is DAMVIQNPRYQVTQFGKPVTLSCSQTLNHNVMYWYQQKSSQAPKLLFHYYDKDFNNEADTPDNFQSRRPNTSFCFLDIRSPGLGDTAMYLCATSRAVGVSNQPQHFGDGTRLSIL.

CDR3 sequence (DNA): TGTGCCAGCAGCTTAGTAGTTAGCGGAAGCTCCTACAATGAGCAGTTCTTC. Protein sequence: CASSLVVSGSSYNEQFF. The chain recombines TRBV7-2 with TRBJ2-1; D possibly corresponds to TRBD2 (6 bases). This CDR3 has 17 residues. The germline V and J ends were trimmed by 1 base and 0 bases, with 13 bases remaining between them. CDR1 SGHTA and CDR2 FQGNSA come from the germline V gene. Using reference TRBV7-2 and TRBJ2-1 for the parts outside the CDR3, the full variable domain is GAGVSQSPSNKVTEKGKDVELRCDPISGHTALYWYRQSLGQGLEFLIYFQGNSAPDKSGLPSDRFSAERTGGSVSTLTIQRTQQEDSAVYLCASSLVVSGSSYNEQFFGPGTRLTVL.

This sequence joins TRBV24-1 and TRBJ1-5; TRBD1 aligns across 7 bases. CDR3 length: 15 residues. The germline gives CDR1 KGHDR, CDR2 SFDVKD. After removal of 3 bases from V and 6 bases from J, the junction contained 7 bases not matched to a gene. The CDR3, as DNA: TGTGCCACCAGTGATCCCCGACAGGGCGGTCAGCCCCAGCATTTT. Residues: CATSDPRQGGQPQHF.

This clone was observed once. V is TRBV4-3 and J is TRBJ1-3; D remains unclear. CDR3 length: 16 amino acids. V gave up 0 bases and J gave up 1 base, with 10 bases separating them. Germline assignment: CDR1 LGHNA and CDR2 YSLEER. This CDR3 reads CASSQELPASGNTIYF. The CDR3 DNA reads TGCGCCAGCAGCCAAGAGCTGCCAGCGTCTGGAAACACCATATATTTT.

The chain employs TRBV7-9 and TRBJ1-1; no clear D. The V end was cut by 4 bases, the J end by 0 bases, with 15 bases between. In germline, CDR1 is SEHNR, CDR2 FQNEAQ (reference sequence). The CDR3 has 16 residues. CDR3 coding DNA: TGTGCCAGCAGCTATGGTCCAGGTAGGCTGAACACTGAAGCTTTCTTT. It encodes CASSYGPGRLNTEAFF.

The chain carries TRBV27 and TRBJ1-6; D perhaps matches TRBD1 (6 bases). From germline, CDR1 is MNHEY and CDR2 SMNVEV (reference sequence). The CDR3 is 18 amino acids. Trimming took 7 bases from V and 2 from J, leaving 21 bases between them. CDR3 DNA sequence: TGTGCCAGCACTCACGGGGGGCGGGGGTCCGCCTATAATTCACCCCTCCACTTT. Amino acid sequence: CASTHGGRGSAYNSPLHF.

The rearrangement links TRBV7-2 to TRBJ2-7, with 15 bases identical to TRBD2. Germline V gene data show CDR1 as SGHTA and CDR2 as FQGNSA. After removal of 1 base from V and 6 bases from J, the junction contained 10 bases not matched to a gene. This CDR3 is built from 18 residues. CDR3 in DNA: TGTGCCAGCAGCTTAGTCCCCGGGACTAGCGGGAGGTCTGGCGAGCAGTACTTC. Amino acids: CASSLVPGTSGRSGEQYF.

This clone appeared a single time. The V and J genes are TRBV3-1 (or the pseudogene TRBV3-2) and TRBJ1-6; possible D gene TRBD1, 6 bases. The germline gives CDR1 LGHDT, CDR2 YNNKEL (reference sequence). The CDR3 consists of 17 residues. V lost 7 bases to trimming and J lost 0 bases, with 16 bases between them. CDR3 sequence reads: CASTRGDTSSYNSPLHF. The CDR3 coding sequence is TGTGCCAGCACCCGGGGGGACACGAGCTCCTATAATTCACCCCTCCACTTT.

This sequence joins TRBV7-9 and TRBJ1-2; D remains ambiguous. The CDR3 contains 12 residues. Per the germline V gene, CDR1 is SEHNR and CDR2 is FQNEAQ (reference sequence). Between the trimmed V and J ends, which lost 5 bases and 8 bases, there was a span of 12 bases. CDR3 amino acids: CASSVDLGGYTF. The CDR3 nucleotides read TGTGCCAGCAGCGTCGACCTGGGCGGCTACACCTTC.

The V call is TRBV30, the J call TRBJ2-1; D is ambiguous. Per the germline V gene, CDR1 is GTSNPN and CDR2 is SVGIG (reference sequence). The CDR3 sequence is 12 residues long. V shed 1 base and J shed 12 bases, with 13 bases lying between them. The CDR3: CAWSGGQLGQFF. The CDR3 DNA reads as TGTGCCTGGAGTGGCGGCCAGCTGGGGCAGTTCTTC.

This chain links TRBV29-1 with TRBJ2-1, with TRBD2 matching 14 bases. CDR3 length: 17 amino acids. V trimming: 6 bases; J trimming: 3 bases; junction bases outside the gene matches: 10. Germline loops: CDR1 SQVTM, CDR2 ANQGSEA. The DNA of the CDR3 is TGCAGCGTCCCGGGACAGGGGACTAGCGGGAGCTACAATGAGCAGTTCTTC. Its translation: CSVPGQGTSGSYNEQFF.

V usage is TRBV7-2 and J usage is TRBJ1-5; D unresolved. The V end was cut by 1 base, the J end by 11 bases, with 12 bases between. Germline assignment: CDR1 SGHTA and CDR2 FQGNSA. The CDR3 has 13 amino acids. CDR3 protein: CASSLGQTPAQHF. DNA of the CDR3: TGTGCCAGCAGCTTAGGGCAGACTCCGGCCCAGCATTTT.

This clone has only one observation. V is TRBV27 and J is TRBJ1-6, with D maybe TRBD1 (5 bases). Germline values: CDR1 MNHEY, CDR2 SMNVEV (reference sequence). This CDR3 comprises 14 residues. Trimming stripped 5 bases from V and 4 bases from J, with 9 bases between. The chain's CDR3 is CASSDDSYNSPLHF. DNA for the CDR3: TGTGCCAGCAGTGATGACAGTTATAATTCACCCCTCCACTTT.

V and J are TRBV6-4 and TRBJ2-7; tentatively, D is TRBD1 (6 bases). The CDR3 spans 17 residues. Germline values: CDR1 MRHNA, CDR2 SNTAGT. Between the trimmed V and J ends, which lost 2 bases and 5 bases, there was a span of 22 bases. The CDR3 nucleotides are TGTGCCAGCAGTGACCCGACAGGATGTGCAAGGGCGGACGAGCAGTACTTC. This gives the protein CASSDPTGCARADEQYF.

The J gene is TRBJ2-5, the V gene TRBV5-4; D remains unclear. This CDR3 spans 15 amino acids. CDR1 SGHNT and CDR2 YYREEE come from the germline V gene (reference sequence). V lost 4 bases to trimming and J lost 4 bases, with 17 bases between them. For the CDR3, the DNA is TGTGCCAGCAGCAAGGTTGGTAGTTCGGGAGAGACCCAGTACTTC. The encoded protein is CASSKVGSSGETQYF. Full variable domain (outside the CDR3, taken from reference TRBV5-4 and TRBJ2-5): ETGVTQSPTHLIKTRGQQVTLRCSSQSGHNTVSWYQQALGQGPQFIFQYYREEENGRGNFPPRFSGLQFPNYSSELNVNALELDDSALYLCASSKVGSSGETQYFGPGTRLLVL.

The chain is built from TRBV7-2 and TRBJ2-3; D is unresolved. V was trimmed by 3 bases and J by 3 bases, leaving 13 bases between them. The CDR3 is 15 residues long. Germline values: CDR1 SGHTA, CDR2 FQGNSA. The CDR3 DNA is TGTGCCAGCAGCTTCGGCGGCCTTCCGACAGATACGCAGTATTTT. Translation gives CASSFGGLPTDTQYF. Using reference TRBV7-2 and TRBJ2-3 for the parts outside the CDR3, the full variable domain is GAGVSQSPSNKVTEKGKDVELRCDPISGHTALYWYRQSLGQGLEFLIYFQGNSAPDKSGLPSDRFSAERTGGSVSTLTIQRTQQEDSAVYLCASSFGGLPTDTQYFGPGTRLTVL.